Listed below are T cell receptor beta chains from one sample, sequenced in a study of T cell responses to AZD1222 COVID-19 vaccine. Profiling relied on immunoSEQ multiplex PCR, and the TCRdb table lists in-frame clones only, not all of them. The sample includes 150,000 to 200,000 clones, 80% to 95% of them seen just once. The material was peripheral blood, obtained on day 0 of AZD1222 vaccination. Receptors originate from an adult in good health. The conserved cysteine and the conserved F or W are not part of the CDR3 here.

>12|TRBV7-2
ASSLEGSGNTIY
>10|TRBV30
AWSRGEEKLF
>16|TRBV3-1/TRBV3-2
ASSQLVSGTLFGKTQY
>13|TRBV6-2/TRBV6-3
ASSYPGTSYNEQF
>12|TRBV27
ASSFSGGVNGYT
>12|TRBV9
ASSVAGTKEKLF
>12|TRBV6-2/TRBV6-3
ASSYSGGRYEQY
>14|TRBV7-2
ASRPLGASGDNEQF
>11|TRBV7-9
ASSLKGITEQY
>13|TRBV19
ASSITPSTGAEQY
>10|TRBV6-2/TRBV6-3
ASSSRTDTQY
>13|TRBV5-6
ASSLLDRTNYEQY
>9|TRBV5-1
ASSASGGYT
>13|TRBV6-1
ASTERGAGPDTQY
>14|TRBV2
ASSIDLAGAGYEQY
>13|TRBV7-9
ASSFSGGGDYGYT
>15|TRBV4-2
ASSQDLVAGGGNEQF
>14|TRBV30
AWSGTVPYSNQPQH
>13|TRBV6-2/TRBV6-3
ASSLGDSTTDTQY
>11|TRBV12-3/TRBV12-4
ASSSGRNYGYT
>11|TRBV30
AYSGLQAREQY
>14|TRBV6-6
ASSYGVWDRDGKLF
>12|TRBV30
AWSSGVVDQPQH
>13|TRBV19
ASSNLADYYNEQF
>13|TRBV28
ASSLLTGGGLQAF
>10|TRBV28
ASSSPQGSYT
>12|TRBV2
ASSDWADQETQY
>12|TRBV29-1
SVEDYRNTGELF
>13|TRBV3-1/TRBV3-2
ASSQASRVGTKQY
>14|TRBV5-1
ASSLGYNTGNYEQY
>13|TRBV30
ACLRGGNYNSPLH
>11|TRBV4-1
ASSQGLGDTQY
>15|TRBV7-9
ASSLERGDRGTYEQY
>15|TRBV11-2
ASSLGFMRTENTEAF
>14|TRBV4-2
ASSQEQGTGANVLT
>14|TRBV7-7
ASSARQGSTNYGYT
>11|TRBV29-1
SETDREYTEAF
>13|TRBV7-7
ASSSGEGRTDTQY
>11|TRBV10-3
AIGWAGGHEQF
>11|TRBV7-2
ASSLAGFHEQY
>15|TRBV11-2
ASSLGDRRVLQETQY
>14|TRBV30
AWSDAGLAGGYEQY
>11|TRBV10-1
ASSGSGRDTQY
>12|TRBV14
ASSHHGAGTEAF
>12|TRBV19
ASSGGLLQETQY
>11|TRBV7-8
ASSLADQETQY
>13|TRBV18
ASSRLARQGETQY
>11|TRBV18
ASSTSTNTEAF
>12|TRBV7-3
ASSAQGMGNTIY
>13|TRBV19
ASSIGGAVNTEAF
>13|TRBV9
ASSGRGGLAGIQY